Reported below is one T cell receptor beta chain. A single record per CDR3 protein comes from TCRdb applying MiXCR to the RACE reads. The sample includes tens of thousands of distinct CDR3 sequences, around 7% of them seen just once. CDR1 and CDR2 (germline): LNHDA, SQIVND (reference sequence). This CDR3 is built from 13 residues. V lost 8 bases, J lost 8 bases, and 7 bases stayed unmatched. Indicated time point: pre-sensitization, week 0. Regarding treatment: therapeutic diphenylcyclopropenone sensitization with weekly scalp DPC. The record originates from a study of human T cells and chemical hapten exposure. In the study overall: While the approximately 24-week study was under way, patients received diphenylcyclopropenone on the scalp every week.

The sample in question was whole blood, obtained in connection with sensitization to the hapten diphenylcyclopropenone (DPC). The V gene is TRBV19, the J gene TRBJ1-2; 11 nucleotides match TRBD1. This receptor was obtained from a woman under 40 with alopecia areata. Some clones in this sample may be carry-over from other donors' samples. The CDR3 loop is CASLRGQGGGYTF. The CDR3 nucleotides read TGTGCCAGTTTGCGGGGACAGGGGGGAGGCTACACCTTC.